Sequencing of this TCR beta chain was carried out in a study of control samples from healthy donors and cancer patients. Produced via immunoSEQ multiplex PCR; TCRdb's table is partial and in-frame only. The data hold approximately 120,000 clones, with around nine tenths observed a single time. V dropped 2 bases and J dropped 1; count of bases not matched to a gene: 8. Germline assignment: CDR1 SGHDT and CDR2 YYEEEE. This CDR3 has 19 residues. The specimen was blood. The rearrangement joins TRBV5-6 to TRBJ2-3; 15 bases match TRBD2. This clonotype was sampled from a woman in her fifties or sixties in good health. The CDR3 DNA reads TGTGCCAGCAGCTTCTGGACTAGCGGGGGGGTATTCGGCACAGATACGCAGTATTTT. It specifies CASSFWTSGGVFGTDTQYF.